These 20 T cell receptor beta chains share one sample of origin, sequenced in a study of T-cell memory formation after mild COVID-19. Each CDR3 protein gets one entry after TCRdb re-called the 5' RACE reads with MiXCR. Altogether around 450,000 distinct CDR3 sequences are present, around 18% being singletons, with the ten largest covering about 8.8%. Material for sequencing was PBMCs or a T cell subset sorted from them (not recorded which). Receptor source: an adult woman who had mild COVID-19 (a few samples of this study predate the infection). Cell type and time point are not known.

This clonotype was detected ten times or more. CDR3 amino acids: CASSQGAGDQQYF. DNA of the CDR3: TGTGCCAGCAGCCAAGGGGCAGGGGACCAGCAGTACTTC. The chain joins TRBV3-1 to TRBJ2-7, with D possibly being TRBD1 (6 bases). The germline CDR1 and CDR2 sequences are LGHDT and YNNKEL (reference sequence). The CDR3 runs 13 residues. Deletions cut 1 base from V and 8 bases from J, with 12 bases between.

This clonotype was seen just once. The chain links TRBV7-9 to TRBJ2-7, with 8 positions matching TRBD1. The CDR3 contains 15 residues. The V and J ends lost 2 bases and 5 bases, in that order; junction bases with no gene match: 8. Germline V gene data show CDR1 as SEHNR and CDR2 as FQNEAQ (reference sequence). CDR3 nucleotide sequence: TGTGCCAGCAGCTTAACGGACAGGGACGGCCACGAGCAGTACTTC. Amino acids: CASSLTDRDGHEQYF.

The CDR3 reads CATSDPRWDTQYF. The CDR3 DNA sequence: TGTGCCACCAGTGATCCCCGATGGGATACGCAGTATTTT. The rearrangement uses TRBV24-1 and TRBJ2-3, with no clear D. V lost 3 bases to trimming and J lost 6 bases, with 9 bases between them. The CDR3 spans 13 residues. Germline V gives CDR1 KGHDR, CDR2 SFDVKD.

This clonotype came up a few times. V gene TRBV12-3 or TRBV12-4 combines with J gene TRBJ1-2, with D possibly being TRBD1 (5 bases). The CDR3 loop spans 14 amino acids. V shed 9 bases and J shed 5 bases, with 19 bases lying between them. The CDR3: CASQGLGDFYGYTF. The CDR3 DNA reads as TGTGCCAGTCAGGGATTAGGTGATTTTTATGGCTACACCTTC.

In this sample, this clonotype turned up a few times. The CDR3, as DNA: TGCAGCGTTGAAGAGGGCGGGATGGAGACCCAGTACTTC. Its protein product is CSVEEGGMETQYF. The chain is built from TRBV29-1 and TRBJ2-5, with D possibly TRBD2 on 6 matching bases. Germline CDR1 SQVTM, CDR2 ANQGSEA. V was pared by 0 bases and J by 5 bases, with 10 bases between. There are 13 residues in the CDR3. Complete variable domain (other parts from reference TRBV29-1 and TRBJ2-5): SAVISQKPSRDICQRGTSLTIQCQVDSQVTMMFWYRQQPGQSLTLIATANQGSEATYESGFVIDKFPISRPNLTFSTLTVSNMSPEDSSIYLCSVEEGGMETQYFGPGTRLLVL.

The chain has TRBV7-8 and TRBJ2-3, with D possibly matching TRBD2 (6 bases). CDR1 is SGHVS, CDR2 FQNEAQ, per germline. The CDR3 is made up of 16 amino acids. V lost 6 bases and J 0 bases, leaving 16 bases between the germline ends. This chain's CDR3 is CASRPTAGTSTDTQYF. The DNA for the CDR3 is TGTGCCAGCAGACCCACGGCAGGGACTAGCACAGATACGCAGTATTTT.

This clonotype was seen only a few times. This rearrangement joins TRBV12-3 or TRBV12-4 to TRBJ1-2; possible D gene TRBD1, 6 bases. V lost 0 bases and J lost 6, with 14 bases in between. The CDR3 covers 15 residues. CDR3 protein: CASSLASLGANGYTF. Here the CDR3 DNA reads TGTGCCAGCAGTTTAGCTAGCTTGGGGGCAAATGGCTACACCTTC.

The chain recombines TRBV7-6 with TRBJ2-1, with unresolved D. The CDR3 length is 16 residues. Germline loops: CDR1 SGHVS, CDR2 FNYEAQ. V was shortened by 5 bases and J by 1 base, with 15 bases between the two germline ends. This chain's CDR3 is CASSTSMAGSYNEQFF. The CDR3 DNA reads as TGTGCCAGCAGCACGAGCATGGCCGGGTCCTACAATGAGCAGTTCTTC.

This clonotype was counted only a few times. The rearrangement links TRBV12-3 or TRBV12-4 to TRBJ1-4; D might be TRBD1 (5 bases). The CDR3 contains 14 residues. Trimming pared 3 bases from V and 8 bases from J, leaving 13 bases between. CDR3 nucleotides: TGTGCCAGCAGTTTGGCGGGGCCTGGGGAAAAACTGTTTTTT. Its translation is CASSLAGPGEKLFF.

The chain links TRBV20-1 to TRBJ2-7; D possibly corresponds to TRBD1 (6 bases). Trimming removed 6 bases from V and 3 bases from J, with 15 bases in between. This CDR3 contains 13 residues. Germline CDR1 DFQATT, CDR2 SNEGSKA (reference sequence). CDR3 in DNA: TGCAGTGCCAGCCGGGGACAAGGCTACGAGCAGTACTTC. It codes for CSASRGQGYEQYF.

The chain carries TRBV4-2 and TRBJ2-3; D uncertain. V lost 0 bases to trimming and J lost 5 bases, with 18 bases between them. The CDR3 has 17 amino acids. The germline V gene encodes CDR1 LGHNA and CDR2 YNFKEQ. The CDR3 here is CASSQESPTPRVDTQYF. CDR3 bases: TGTGCCAGCAGCCAAGAGTCCCCGACTCCCCGGGTAGATACGCAGTATTTT.

V usage is TRBV12-3 or TRBV12-4 and J usage is TRBJ2-1; 14 nucleotides line up with TRBD2. V lost 5 bases and J lost 13; bases outside the gene matches: 7. There are 14 residues in the CDR3. This CDR3 reads CASSRGTSGRSQFF. The CDR3 coding sequence is TGTGCCAGCAGTCGCGGGACTAGCGGGAGAAGTCAGTTCTTC.

This clonotype occurred a few times. This chain connects TRBV5-6 to TRBJ2-2; D is possibly TRBD1 or TRBD2 (6 bases each). CDR3 size: 14 residues. The ends were cut back, 1 base at V and 4 bases at J, with 8 bases in the middle. Germline assignment: CDR1 SGHDT and CDR2 YYEEEE. CDR3 amino acids: CASSLRGPTGELFF. The CDR3 nucleotides are TGTGCCAGCAGCTTGCGGGGGCCCACCGGGGAGCTGTTTTTT. Supplemented by reference TRBV5-6 and TRBJ2-2, the full variable domain reads DAGVTQSPTHLIKTRGQQVTLRCSPKSGHDTVSWYQQALGQGPQFIFQYYEEEERQRGNFPDRFSGHQFPNYSSELNVNALLLGDSALYLCASSLRGPTGELFFGEGSRLTVL.

The V call is TRBV6-2 or TRBV6-3, the J call TRBJ1-2; D might be TRBD1 (5 bases). V was trimmed by 0 bases and J by 8 bases, leaving 16 bases between them. Germline CDR1 MNHEY, CDR2 SVGEGT. The CDR3 runs to 15 residues. CDR3 sequence (DNA): TGTGCCAGCAGTTACTCCCCAGGGCCACGGAGGGGCTACACCTTC. It translates to CASSYSPGPRRGYTF.

The chain has TRBV5-1 and TRBJ2-5; 7 bases are shared with TRBD1. The trim removed 3 bases at V and 5 bases at J, leaving 16 bases unmatched. CDR1 and CDR2 (germline): SGHRS, YFSETQ. CDR3 length equals 17 residues. The CDR3 DNA sequence: TGCGCCAGCAGCTGGGAACCCCGACAGGGAAGGGGGGAGACCCAGTACTTC. It translates to CASSWEPRQGRGETQYF.

This clonotype appeared a few times. The V call is TRBV5-6, the J call TRBJ2-5, with 7 nucleotides matching TRBD1. Germline loops: CDR1 SGHDT, CDR2 YYEEEE. With V trimmed by 4 bases and J by 0 bases, 6 bases remained unmatched. This CDR3 is built from 15 residues. The CDR3, as DNA: TGTGCCAGCAGCAAGGGACAGTGGTACCAAGAGACCCAGTACTTC. Translating it yields CASSKGQWYQETQYF.

In this sample, this clonotype turned up a few times. The V and J genes are TRBV28 and TRBJ2-6; 7 bases map to TRBD1. This CDR3 comprises 15 residues. The junction had 3 bases not matched to a gene; V was cut back by 7 bases and J by 0 bases. Germline V gene sequence: CDR1 MDHEN, CDR2 SYDVKM. The chain's CDR3 is CASMAGGSGANVLTF. CDR3 coding DNA: TGTGCCAGCATGGCAGGGGGCTCTGGGGCCAACGTCCTGACTTTC.

The table lists this clonotype with a few counts. This rearrangement joins TRBV7-8 to TRBJ1-5, with 7 bases that match TRBD1. The germline gives CDR1 SGHVS, CDR2 FQNEAQ. The CDR3 runs 16 residues. With 4 bases clipped from V and 6 bases from J, the junction kept 12 bases outside the gene matches. CDR3 residues: CASSSGTARGTQPQHF. In DNA form, the CDR3 reads TGTGCCAGCAGCTCCGGGACAGCCCGCGGCACTCAGCCCCAGCATTTT. Combining the CDR3 with reference TRBV7-8 and TRBJ1-5 gives the whole variable domain GAGVSQSPRYKVAKRGQDVALRCDPISGHVSLFWYQQALGQGPEFLTYFQNEAQLDKSGLPSDRFFAERPEGSVSTLKIQRTQQEDSAVYLCASSSGTARGTQPQHFGDGTRLSIL.

This clonotype occurred many times. This sequence joins TRBV25-1 and TRBJ2-1, with 7 bases fitting TRBD1. V was clipped by 9 bases and J by 7 bases; unmatched bases: 12. Germline V lookup: CDR1 MGHDK, CDR2 SYGVNS. The CDR3 has 14 residues. Here the CDR3 reads CARVEGAPWNEQFF. The CDR3 DNA is TGTGCCAGGGTTGAGGGGGCCCCCTGGAATGAGCAGTTCTTC.

This clonotype was picked up many times. The chain combines TRBV10-3 with TRBJ2-1; tentative D call: TRBD1 (5 bases). The CDR3 spans 13 residues. V shed 1 base and J shed 7 bases, with 8 bases lying between them. Looked up from germline, CDR1 is ENHRY and CDR2 is SYGVKD. CDR3 nucleotide sequence: TGTGCCATCAGTGAGTTCCAGGGAAATGAGCAGTTCTTC. Its protein product is CAISEFQGNEQFF.